Below are 27 T cell receptor beta chains sequenced from a single sample in a study of shared clonotypes between healthy human individuals. The repertoire was sequenced with immunoSEQ multiplex PCR; TCRdb's copy has only in-frame clones and lacks some. The table includes 2 million or so clones, over 85% detected once. Positively selected for CCR7, the CD45RO-negative cells used as naive CD8 cells excluded terminally differentiated effector memory CD45RA+ cells. Specimen: naive CD8+ T cells sorted from blood. These receptors came from a man between 18 and 35 years old in good health.

This sequence joins TRBV28 and TRBJ2-1; TRBD2 aligns across 7 bases. The trim removed 10 bases at V and 0 bases at J, leaving 6 bases unmatched. This CDR3 has 14 residues. Germline CDR1 MDHEN, CDR2 SYDVKM. CDR3 sequence (DNA): TGTGCCACCGAGCGGGGCAGCTCCTACAATGAGCAGTTCTTC. This gives the protein CATERGSSYNEQFF.

This chain links TRBV6-5 with TRBJ2-7; D is perhaps TRBD1 (6 bases). Germline assignment: CDR1 MNHEY and CDR2 SVGAGI. Deletions cut 4 bases from V and 4 bases from J, with 17 bases between. The CDR3 sequence is 15 residues long. The CDR3 is CASSFTQGKAYEQYF. CDR3 DNA sequence: TGTGCCAGCAGTTTTACCCAGGGGAAGGCATACGAGCAGTACTTC.

The J gene is TRBJ2-3, the V gene TRBV9, with TRBD1 as a possible D gene (6 bases). V was cut by 0 bases and J by 1 base, with 15 bases left in between. The germline gives CDR1 SGDLS, CDR2 YYNGEE. CDR3 length: 17 amino acids. The CDR3 region has the DNA TGTGCCAGCAGCGTAGCCAAACAGGGATGGGGCACAGATACGCAGTATTTT. This encodes CASSVAKQGWGTDTQYF. Full variable domain (outside the CDR3, taken from reference TRBV9 and TRBJ2-3): DSGVTQTPKHLITATGQRVTLRCSPRSGDLSVYWYQQSLDQGLQFLIQYYNGEERAKGNILERFSAQQFPDLHSELNLSSLELGDSALYFCASSVAKQGWGTDTQYFGPGTRLTVL.

This sequence joins TRBV19 and TRBJ1-5; 7 bases are shared with TRBD1. V shed 3 bases and J 7 bases; nucleotides not matched to a gene: 9. Germline V CDR1 and CDR2: LNHDA, SQIVND (reference sequence). The CDR3 has 15 residues. CDR3 DNA sequence: TGTGCCAGTAGTATTGGCCTAGGGACAGAGCAGCCCCAGCATTTT. Protein product: CASSIGLGTEQPQHF.

This rearrangement joins TRBV20-1 to TRBJ2-1; D uncertain. The CDR3 is 11 residues long. The V end lost 5 bases, the J end lost 3 bases, and 5 bases lay between the germline ends. Germline assignment: CDR1 DFQATT and CDR2 SNEGSKA (reference sequence). The CDR3 nucleotides are TGCAGTGCTCCAGTCTACAATGAGCAGTTCTTC. It translates to CSAPVYNEQFF.

The V gene is TRBV13, the J gene TRBJ1-1; D not resolved. The germline V gene encodes CDR1 PRHDT and CDR2 FYEKMQ (reference sequence). There are 14 residues in the CDR3. V dropped 3 bases and J dropped 0 bases, with 8 bases sitting between them. The CDR3 spells CASSLRQMNTEAFF. CDR3 nucleotide sequence: TGTGCCAGCAGCTTGCGCCAGATGAACACTGAAGCTTTCTTT.

As to this clone: Other DNA sequences in this sample translate to the same CDR3. The gene calls are TRBV6-5 and TRBJ2-7; TRBD1 is a possible D gene (6 bases). Between the trimmed V and J ends, which lost 2 bases and 3 bases, there was a span of 11 bases. The CDR3 covers 14 residues. In germline, CDR1 is MNHEY, CDR2 SVGAGI. CDR3 amino acids: CASSYGGPGYEQYF. The CDR3 DNA reads TGTGCCAGCAGTTACGGGGGCCCCGGCTACGAGCAGTACTTC.

The gene calls are TRBV5-1 and TRBJ1-3; D is undetermined. This CDR3 is built from 13 residues. Germline V lookup: CDR1 SGHRS, CDR2 YFSETQ. V dropped 4 bases and J dropped 1 base, with 6 bases sitting between them. The CDR3 DNA reads as TGCGCCAGCAGCCCATTGTCTGGAAACACCATATATTTT. The encoded protein is CASSPLSGNTIYF. The variable domain in full, completed from reference TRBV5-1 and TRBJ1-3, reads KAGVTQTPRYLIKTRGQQVTLSCSPISGHRSVSWYQQTPGQGLQFLFEYFSETQRNKGNFPGRFSGRQFSNSRSEMNVSTLELGDSALYLCASSPLSGNTIYFGEGSWLTVV.

The chain joins TRBV13 to TRBJ2-2; 9 nucleotides agree with TRBD1. Per the germline V gene, CDR1 is PRHDT and CDR2 is FYEKMQ (reference sequence). The CDR3 spans 17 residues. V lost 5 bases, J lost 5 bases, and 12 bases stayed unmatched. The CDR3 nucleotides read TGTGCCAGCAGCGTGATGGGGTGGACAGGGGTGACCGGGGAGCTGTTTTTT. Amino acids: CASSVMGWTGVTGELFF.

The chain combines TRBV21-1 with TRBJ2-1; TRBD1 reflects the table's D call only, with no check against the DNA. TRBV21-1 is a known pseudogene. This CDR3 region has 12 residues. CDR3 DNA sequence: TGTGCCAGCAGCAAATGGGGCTATGAGCAGTTCTTC. Translated, it gives CASSKWGYEQFF.

The V gene is TRBV7-9, the J gene TRBJ1-3; D possibly corresponds to TRBD1 (6 bases). Germline V gene sequence: CDR1 SEHNR, CDR2 FQNEAQ (reference sequence). V lost 4 bases, J lost 0 bases, and 13 bases lay in between. The length of the CDR3 is 16 residues. The CDR3 coding sequence is TGTGCCAGCAGCTCTACCCGGGACAACTCTGGAAACACCATATATTTT. Translation gives CASSSTRDNSGNTIYF.

The chain is built from TRBV6-1 and TRBJ1-5; 7 nucleotides line up with TRBD1. CDR1 and CDR2 (germline): MNHNS, SASEGT. V lost 4 bases, J lost 7 bases, and 10 bases stayed unmatched. CDR3 size: 15 residues. CDR3 nucleotides: TGTGCCAGCAGTGGACTTACCGGGACAGACCAGCCCCAGCATTTT. This encodes CASSGLTGTDQPQHF.

The rearrangement links TRBV5-6 to TRBJ2-7; unclear D gene. Germline V gene sequence: CDR1 SGHDT, CDR2 YYEEEE. Trimming took off 2 bases at V and 2 bases at J, with 11 bases between the two ends. The CDR3 has 14 amino acids. The DNA of the CDR3 is TGTGCCAGCAGCTTTAGACCTGGAGCCTACGAGCAGTACTTC. This sequence encodes CASSFRPGAYEQYF.

This clone was seen a single time. The chain is built from TRBV30 and TRBJ1-5; D possibly corresponds to TRBD1 (5 bases). In germline, CDR1 is GTSNPN, CDR2 SVGIG (reference sequence). This CDR3 has 14 residues. V was clipped by 4 bases and J by 5 bases, with 15 bases between them. CDR3 sequence: CAWNLGGAYQPQHF. CDR3 nucleotides: TGTGCCTGGAATCTTGGAGGGGCCTATCAGCCCCAGCATTTT.

J is TRBJ1-6 and V is TRBV27; D not certain. The germline V and J ends were trimmed by 6 bases and 7 bases, with 16 bases remaining between them. This CDR3 spans 15 amino acids. Germline CDR1 MNHEY, CDR2 SMNVEV (reference sequence). CDR3 sequence: CASSNSFTQNSPLHF. CDR3 coding DNA: TGTGCCAGCAGCAACAGTTTCACTCAGAATTCACCCCTCCACTTT.

The sample holds one count of this clone. This sequence joins TRBV5-1 and TRBJ1-2; no firm D call. The CDR3 has 15 residues. CDR1 and CDR2 from the germline V gene are SGHRS and YFSETQ. Trimming removed 0 bases at V and 8 bases at J, with 17 bases between. The CDR3 nucleotides are TGCGCCAGCAGCTTGGAGTTTCGGGGTGTAAAAGGCTACACCTTC. It specifies CASSLEFRGVKGYTF.

This chain uses TRBV2 with TRBJ1-1; tentatively, D is TRBD1 (6 bases). With 7 bases removed from V and 5 bases from J, the gap between germline ends came to 11 bases. Germline CDR1 and CDR2: SNHLY and FYNNEI. This CDR3 region has 12 residues. The CDR3 loop reads CASTRGDTEAFF. The CDR3, as DNA: TGTGCCAGCACGAGGGGGGATACTGAAGCTTTCTTT.

DNA of the CDR3: TGTGCCAGCAGTCCCTCAGCAGGGGACATGAACACTGAAGCTTTCTTT. It translates to CASSPSAGDMNTEAFF. The chain has TRBV27 and TRBJ1-1; D is perhaps TRBD1 (6 bases). V lost 5 bases and J 0 bases, leaving 16 bases between the germline ends. CDR1 and CDR2 from the germline V gene are MNHEY and SMNVEV (reference sequence). The CDR3 length is 16 residues.

The rearrangement joins TRBV5-6 to TRBJ1-2; D is uncertain. This CDR3 region has 15 residues. Trimming removed 0 bases at V and 3 bases at J, with 12 bases between. Germline CDR1 SGHDT, CDR2 YYEEEE. The CDR3 here is CASSLGQYIDYGYTF. Here the CDR3 DNA reads TGTGCCAGCAGCTTGGGGCAGTACATTGACTATGGCTACACCTTC.

This chain joins TRBV4-1 and TRBJ1-5, with TRBD1 as a possible D gene (6 bases). V shed 0 bases and J shed 6 bases, with 15 bases lying between them. Germline loops: CDR1 MGHRA, CDR2 YSYEKL. There are 16 residues in the CDR3. The CDR3 DNA reads as TGCGCCAGCAGCCAAGATCCCCAGGGGACTGTTCAGCCCCAGCATTTT. Translation gives CASSQDPQGTVQPQHF.

The chain joins TRBV5-1 to TRBJ2-3, with D unclear. Germline V gene lookup returns CDR1 SGHRS and CDR2 YFSETQ. The CDR3 totals 12 residues. V lost 5 bases to trimming and J lost 2 bases, with 6 bases between them. This CDR3 is CASRPDTDTQYF. CDR3 sequence (DNA): TGCGCCAGCAGGCCTGACACAGATACGCAGTATTTT.

The chain recombines TRBV4-1 with TRBJ2-2; D gene ambiguous. Trimming cost V 6 bases and J 1 base, with 3 bases left between them. CDR1 and CDR2 (germline): MGHRA, YSYEKL. This CDR3 comprises 12 residues. CDR3 in amino acids: CASRLNTGELFF. The DNA for the CDR3 is TGCGCCAGCAGGTTGAACACCGGGGAGCTGTTTTTT.

The chain uses TRBV19 and TRBJ1-1; D gene ambiguous. CDR1 LNHDA and CDR2 SQIVND come from the germline V gene (reference sequence). The CDR3 sequence is 16 residues long. Trimming took off 0 bases at V and 4 bases at J, with 15 bases between the two ends. CDR3 region: CASSIDPWARGTEAFF. CDR3 nucleotide sequence: TGTGCCAGTAGTATAGATCCGTGGGCCCGGGGCACTGAAGCTTTCTTT. Based on the CDR3 plus reference TRBV19 and TRBJ1-1, the full variable domain is DGGITQSPKYLFRKEGQNVTLSCEQNLNHDAMYWYRQDPGQGLRLIYYSQIVNDFQKGDIAEGYSVSREKKESFPLTVTSAQKNPTAFYLCASSIDPWARGTEAFFGQGTRLTVV.

A word on this clone: Other DNA sequences in this specimen translate into the identical CDR3. The chain links TRBV27 to TRBJ2-1; tentatively, D is TRBD1 (6 bases). V lost 3 bases, J lost 4 bases, and 10 bases lay in between. This CDR3 is built from 14 residues. Germline assignment: CDR1 MNHEY and CDR2 SMNVEV (reference sequence). CDR3 sequence reads: CASSLGTPYNEQFF. The CDR3 region has the DNA TGTGCCAGCAGTTTGGGGACACCGTACAATGAGCAGTTCTTC.

The CDR3 DNA follows: TGTGCCACCGAAGGACCGAACACCGGGGAGCTGTTTTTT. It encodes CATEGPNTGELFF. The chain employs TRBV19 and TRBJ2-2; unclear D gene. Trimming pared 10 bases from V and 0 bases from J, leaving 9 bases between. The CDR3 has 13 amino acids. Germline V gene sequence: CDR1 LNHDA, CDR2 SQIVND (reference sequence). Supplemented by reference TRBV19 and TRBJ2-2, the full variable domain reads DGGITQSPKYLFRKEGQNVTLSCEQNLNHDAMYWYRQDPGQGLRLIYYSQIVNDFQKGDIAEGYSVSREKKESFPLTVTSAQKNPTAFYLCATEGPNTGELFFGEGSRLTVL.

The J gene is TRBJ1-3, the V gene TRBV5-8; D uncertain. CDR3 size: 12 residues. Per germline, CDR1 SGHTS and CDR2 YDEGEE. Trimming cost V 0 bases and J 8 bases, with 6 bases left between them. CDR3 protein: CASSLVRDTIYF. CDR3 nucleotides: TGTGCCAGCAGCTTGGTGAGAGACACCATATATTTT.

The chain joins TRBV4-2 to TRBJ2-7; 10 bases are shared with TRBD2. Losses at the gene ends were 4 bases for V and 2 bases for J; bases not matched to a gene: 2. The CDR3 runs to 14 residues. CDR1 LGHNA and CDR2 YNFKEQ come from the germline V gene. The DNA for the CDR3 is TGTGCCAGCAGCCTAAGCGGGGGGGCCTACGAGCAGTACTTC. Protein product: CASSLSGGAYEQYF.